Included here is one T cell receptor (beta chain) sequence, with context. Its antigen is not identified. At one of its ends the junction is not consistent with the germline gene, which may arise from a read error. The data were taken from a study of neurological immune-mediated disorders. Study observations and caveats: It was HTLV-1-associated myelopathy that showed the most TCR clonal expansion, while multiple sclerosis showed the least, falling below healthy controls.

The authors made cDNA by 5'RACE with 10-nucleotide random UMIs. MiXCR, run by TCRdb on the 5' RACE reads, gives a single entry per CDR3 protein. The repertoire consists of about 60,000 distinct CDR3 sequences, with more than 7.5% occurring once and the leading ten covering roughly an eighth. Regarding time point: longitudinal time-point 2. CDR1 is SGHTA and CDR2 is FQGNSA in the germline V gene. This CDR3 is built from 13 residues. This clonotype was obtained from a man aged 25 to 45 in good health. The chain is built from TRBV7-2 and TRBJ2-1, with D possibly being TRBD2 (5 bases). The sample comprised PBMCs. DNA of the CDR3: TGTGCCAGCAGCGTAGCTAGCATCAATGAGCAGTTCTTC. This gives the protein CASSVASINEQFF.